The source of this TCR beta chain is a study of T cell responses to AZD1222 COVID-19 vaccine. Findings of the study overall: Sampled repertoires all dated from after the peak T cell response. Clonal diversity was possibly underestimated, and the donors were mostly white British, with more females. Once two AZD1222 doses were given, Spike-specific TCR breadth and depth went up.

Germline-derived CDR1 and CDR2 are MGHRA and YSYEKL. Trimming took off 0 bases at V and 5 bases at J, with 16 bases between the two ends. CDR3 length equals 17 residues. As to this clone: Antigen specificity is unknown.

Profiled with immunoSEQ multiplex PCR; TCRdb holds only in-frame clones, not every one. The table has around 160,000 clones, around four fifths seen once. The sequence was obtained from an adult in good health. This rearrangement joins TRBV4-1 to TRBJ2-2; no clear D. The sequencing here drew on peripheral blood, taken on day 0 of MenACWY control vaccination. This CDR3 is CASSQDEVGPQTGELFF. The DNA for the CDR3 is TGCGCCAGCAGCCAAGATGAGGTAGGGCCTCAAACCGGGGAGCTGTTTTTT.